A single sample is the source of the 26 T cell receptor beta chains below, sequenced in a study of blood T cell repertoires in COVID-19. Some clones are missing from TCRdb's copy, which holds only in-frame ones; the method was immunoSEQ multiplex PCR. The table shows 150,000 to 200,000 clones, with 65% to 85% occurring only once. Sequencing used PBMCs or T cells enriched from blood (not recorded which). The receptors stem from a middle-aged man who had recovered from COVID-19.

V and J are TRBV3-1 (or the pseudogene TRBV3-2) and TRBJ2-7; the D gene is possibly TRBD2 (5 bases). Germline assignment: CDR1 LGHDT and CDR2 YNNKEL (reference sequence). The CDR3 has 12 residues. Trimming took off 3 bases at V and 9 bases at J, with 12 bases between the two ends. The CDR3 region is CASSQLGVRQYF. The CDR3 bases are TGTGCCAGCAGCCAGCTCGGGGTTCGGCAGTACTTC.

The chain has TRBV11-1 and TRBJ1-1; TRBD1 agrees at 7 bases. V trimming: 5 bases; J trimming: 7 bases; junction bases outside the gene matches: 13. CDR1 is SGHAT, CDR2 FQDESV, per germline (reference sequence). The CDR3 loop spans 15 amino acids. In DNA form, the CDR3 reads TGTGCCAGCAGCCCAACGATTGGGACAGTTTATGAAGCTTTCTTT. Translating gives CASSPTIGTVYEAFF.

With regard to this clone: This sample includes further DNA sequences coding for the same CDR3. The chain carries TRBV18 and TRBJ1-4; a weak D match, TRBD1 (6 bases). The CDR3 is 14 amino acids. Looked up from germline, CDR1 is KGHSH and CDR2 is LQKENI. V lost 3 bases and J lost 7, with 12 bases in between. CDR3: CASSPRQDSEKLFF. CDR3 sequence (DNA): TGTGCCAGCTCACCTCGACAGGACAGTGAAAAACTGTTTTTT.

The chain combines TRBV4-2 with TRBJ1-1; weak D call: TRBD1 (5 bases). This CDR3 spans 15 amino acids. Germline-derived CDR1 and CDR2 are LGHNA and YNFKEQ. The V end was cut by 0 bases, the J end by 1 base, with 9 bases between. The CDR3 loop reads CASSQDLRGNTEAFF. In DNA, the CDR3 is TGTGCCAGCAGCCAAGATCTAAGGGGGAACACTGAAGCTTTCTTT.

There are many counts of this clone. The chain employs TRBV27 and TRBJ2-7; 11 positions agree with TRBD1. Per the germline V gene, CDR1 is MNHEY and CDR2 is SMNVEV (reference sequence). This CDR3 is 17 amino acids long. Losses at the gene ends were 4 bases for V and 3 bases for J; bases not matched to a gene: 11. This CDR3 reads CASSSVPGQGGRYEQYF. In DNA, the CDR3 is TGTGCCAGCAGTTCCGTCCCGGGACAGGGGGGCCGCTACGAGCAGTACTTC.

This chain connects TRBV5-6 to TRBJ2-7; TRBD1 is a possible D gene (7 bases). The ends were cut back, 1 base at V and 7 bases at J, with 18 bases in the middle. The CDR3 is made up of 15 amino acids. Germline-derived CDR1 and CDR2 are SGHDT and YYEEEE. CDR3 loop: CASSLRQGIGGEQYF. The CDR3 nucleotides are TGTGCCAGCAGCTTGCGACAGGGTATAGGGGGGGAGCAGTACTTC.

The chain couples TRBV18 to TRBJ2-1, with D possibly TRBD2 on 6 matching bases. The CDR3 length is 13 residues. Germline V gene sequence: CDR1 KGHSH, CDR2 LQKENI. Trimming removed 5 bases from V and 6 bases from J, with 11 bases in between. CDR3 bases: TGTGCCAGCTCAAACACCGGGGGCAATGAGCAGTTCTTC. Translated: CASSNTGGNEQFF.

The chain couples TRBV7-9 to TRBJ1-4; TRBD1 aligns across 7 bases. This CDR3 has 15 amino acids. Germline V CDR1 and CDR2: SEHNR, FQNEAQ (reference sequence). J lost 5 bases, V lost 2 bases, and 5 bases had no gene match. The CDR3 is CASSLTGQKNEKLFF. CDR3 sequence (DNA): TGTGCCAGCAGCTTAACGGGACAGAAAAATGAAAAACTGTTTTTT.

The rearrangement links TRBV9 to TRBJ2-3, with 8 bases identical to TRBD1. J lost 2 bases, V lost 2 bases, and 4 bases had no gene match. The CDR3 has 15 amino acids. Looked up from germline, CDR1 is SGDLS and CDR2 is YYNGEE. This CDR3 is CASSVDRGLTDTQYF. The DNA of the CDR3 is TGTGCCAGCAGCGTCGACAGGGGACTCACAGATACGCAGTATTTT.

The chain couples TRBV9 to TRBJ1-5; D perhaps matches TRBD1 (6 bases). Trimming stripped 0 bases from V and 5 bases from J, with 15 bases between. CDR3 length: 16 residues. Germline CDR1 SGDLS, CDR2 YYNGEE. The CDR3 DNA sequence: TGTGCCAGCAGCGTAGAAGGGGGGGGCGGGCATCAGCCCCAGCATTTT. Translated, it gives CASSVEGGGGHQPQHF.

Here the CDR3 DNA reads TGTGCCAGCAGTCCTCAGGGCCCTGGGGCCAACGTCCTGACTTTC. It specifies CASSPQGPGANVLTF. This sequence joins TRBV27 and TRBJ2-6; a weak D match, TRBD1 (5 bases). The germline V and J ends were trimmed by 5 bases and 2 bases, with 10 bases remaining between them. Germline CDR1 is MNHEY and CDR2 is SMNVEV (reference sequence). The CDR3 runs 15 residues.

The gene calls are TRBV11-3 and TRBJ2-7; TRBD1 agrees at 9 bases. The germline CDR1 and CDR2 sequences are SGHNT and YENEEA. The trim removed 5 bases at V and 5 bases at J, leaving 13 bases unmatched. The length of the CDR3 is 16 residues. This CDR3 reads CASSGTWGQGNHEQYF. For the CDR3, the DNA is TGTGCCAGCAGCGGAACCTGGGGACAGGGAAACCACGAGCAGTACTTC.

V and J are TRBV5-1 and TRBJ2-7, with 10 nucleotides matching TRBD1. Germline V lookup: CDR1 SGHRS, CDR2 YFSETQ. The CDR3 has 22 amino acids. With 7 bases clipped from V and 2 bases from J, the junction kept 30 bases outside the gene matches. CDR3 DNA sequence: TGCGCCAGCTTCTTACAGACCGGGACAGGGGACGAACGACTGAACCTTACCTACGAGCAGTACGTC. Translating it yields CASFLQTGTGDERLNLTYEQYV.

Of note for this clone: A read error may account for a junction end that differs from germline. The rearrangement uses TRBV7-3 and TRBJ1-2; D is possibly TRBD1 (6 bases). This CDR3 comprises 14 residues. Germline V gene lookup returns CDR1 SGHTA and CDR2 FQGTGA. CDR3 amino acids: CASSLTGATAKDAF. The CDR3, as DNA: TGTGCCAGCAGCTTAACGGGGGCCACAGCGAAAGATGCCTTC.

A single count supports this clone. The chain is built from TRBV19 and TRBJ2-5, with no clear D. The V end lost 3 bases, the J end lost 5 bases, and 10 bases lay between the germline ends. This CDR3 has 13 amino acids. CDR1 is LNHDA and CDR2 is SQIVND in the germline V gene (reference sequence). CDR3 loop: CASSMGLPETQYF. In nucleotides, the CDR3 is TGTGCCAGTAGTATGGGCCTTCCGGAGACCCAGTACTTC.

The CDR3 region is CASTAGLAGEETQYF. DNA for the CDR3: TGCGCCAGCACTGCAGGACTAGCGGGTGAAGAGACCCAGTACTTC. The V call is TRBV10-1, the J call TRBJ2-5; 11 bases agree with TRBD2. Per the germline V gene, CDR1 is WNHNN and CDR2 is SYGVQD (reference sequence). After removal of 7 bases from V and 3 bases from J, the junction contained 7 bases not matched to a gene. There are 15 residues in the CDR3.

The V gene is TRBV5-1, the J gene TRBJ2-3, with 11 bases lining up with TRBD2. V was clipped by 0 bases and J by 2 bases; unmatched bases: 5. CDR3 length: 17 amino acids. In germline, CDR1 is SGHRS, CDR2 YFSETQ. The CDR3 spells CASSLGSSGGTTDTQYF. CDR3 DNA: TGCGCCAGCAGCTTGGGTTCTAGCGGGGGGACCACAGATACGCAGTATTTT.

The genes are TRBV10-3 and TRBJ2-5; 9 nucleotides align to TRBD1. The junction had 10 bases not matched to a gene; V was cut back by 6 bases and J by 5 bases. CDR1 ENHRY and CDR2 SYGVKD come from the germline V gene. The CDR3 covers 15 residues. CDR3 in DNA: TGTGCCATCAGGGAGGACAGGGGATTAGGGGAGACCCAGTACTTC. This gives the protein CAIREDRGLGETQYF.

V is TRBV30 and J is TRBJ1-2; D gene ambiguous. The length of the CDR3 is 12 residues. Trimming stripped 1 base from V and 6 bases from J, with 9 bases between. From germline, CDR1 is GTSNPN and CDR2 SVGIG (reference sequence). The chain's CDR3 is CAWSAGINGYTF. CDR3 sequence (DNA): TGTGCCTGGAGTGCGGGAATTAATGGCTACACCTTC.

This clone was detected only once. The chain couples TRBV20-1 to TRBJ1-2; unclear D gene. The CDR3 runs 11 residues. CDR1 and CDR2 from the germline V gene are DFQATT and SNEGSKA (reference sequence). The V gene lost 7 bases and the J gene lost 6 bases, with 12 bases spanning the gap. The DNA for the CDR3 is TGCAGTGTAGGTGGAGGCCATGGCTACACCTTC. Amino acids: CSVGGGHGYTF.

This clone has just one count. Germline is not matched at one junction end, which may reflect a read error. This rearrangement joins TRBV6-1 to TRBJ1-4; a weak D match, TRBD1 (6 bases). Looked up from germline, CDR1 is MNHNS and CDR2 is SASEGT. The CDR3 length is 13 residues. This CDR3 reads CASSEELLGQRLF. CDR3 DNA sequence: TGTGCCAGCAGTGAAGAATTATTGGGACAAAGACTTTTT.

The chain couples TRBV7-9 to TRBJ1-6; maybe TRBD1 (6 bases). From germline, CDR1 is SEHNR and CDR2 FQNEAQ (reference sequence). This CDR3 contains 16 residues. V was trimmed by 1 base and J by 8 bases, leaving 15 bases between them. CDR3 sequence (DNA): TGTGCCAGCAGCTTAGGGCTACAGGGCACGGATTCACCCCTCCACTTT. It specifies CASSLGLQGTDSPLHF.

The V gene is TRBV24-1, the J gene TRBJ2-5; 11 bases are shared with TRBD2. The CDR3 covers 16 residues. The germline gives CDR1 KGHDR, CDR2 SFDVKD. Unmatched junction bases numbered 4, after V lost 2 bases and J lost 3 bases. In nucleotides, the CDR3 is TGTGCCACCAGTGATTATAGCGGGGGGGCCGAAGAGACCCAGTACTTC. Translated: CATSDYSGGAEETQYF.

This chain joins TRBV11-2 and TRBJ1-4, with D unclear. CDR1 and CDR2 from the germline V gene are SGHAT and FQNNGV. The CDR3 is made up of 16 amino acids. The V end was cut by 3 bases, the J end by 0 bases, with 11 bases between. The CDR3 loop reads CASSLEGTATNEKLFF. The CDR3 DNA follows: TGTGCCAGCAGCTTGGAGGGCACAGCAACTAATGAAAAACTGTTTTTT.

The chain couples TRBV9 to TRBJ2-1; 9 bases line up with TRBD1. CDR3 length equals 14 residues. Trimming took 3 bases from V and 6 from J; bases not matched to a gene: 4. Germline V CDR1 and CDR2: SGDLS, YYNGEE. Here the CDR3 reads CASSAGTGLNEQFF. CDR3 sequence (DNA): TGTGCCAGCAGCGCGGGGACAGGGCTCAATGAGCAGTTCTTC.

The CDR3 loop reads CAWSSEGNQPQHF. DNA of the CDR3: TGTGCCTGGAGTTCGGAGGGGAATCAGCCCCAGCATTTT. The V and J genes are TRBV30 and TRBJ1-5, with D perhaps matching TRBD1 (5 bases). This CDR3 is built from 13 residues. V dropped 2 bases and J dropped 4 bases, with 9 bases sitting between them. Germline V gene data show CDR1 as GTSNPN and CDR2 as SVGIG (reference sequence).